Sequencing of this TCR beta chain was carried out in a study of cytomegalovirus exposure and HLA in healthy donors. Overall study findings and caveats: Reported results showed that the classifier diagnosed cytomegalovirus status with high specificity and sensitivity.

As regards this clone: The antigen is unknown.

PCR employed 60 Vbeta and 13 Jbeta primers. Repertoires were generated with immunoSEQ multiplex PCR, while TCRdb's copy carries only in-frame clones and drops some. The sample shows 70,000 to 90,000 clones, approximately 71% of them seen only once. Germline assignment: CDR1 SGHDT and CDR2 YYEEEE. The CDR3 extends over 15 amino acids. The V end lost 2 bases, the J end lost 2 bases, and 8 bases lay between the germline ends. The chain is built from TRBV5-6 and TRBJ2-6, with a tentative D call TRBD2 (6 bases). The material sequenced was PBMCs. The TCR sequence derives from a man in his forties in good health and CMV-seronegative. The CDR3 reads CASSFSGAGANVLTF. The DNA of the CDR3 is TGTGCCAGCAGCTTTTCGGGGGCTGGGGCCAACGTCCTGACTTTC.